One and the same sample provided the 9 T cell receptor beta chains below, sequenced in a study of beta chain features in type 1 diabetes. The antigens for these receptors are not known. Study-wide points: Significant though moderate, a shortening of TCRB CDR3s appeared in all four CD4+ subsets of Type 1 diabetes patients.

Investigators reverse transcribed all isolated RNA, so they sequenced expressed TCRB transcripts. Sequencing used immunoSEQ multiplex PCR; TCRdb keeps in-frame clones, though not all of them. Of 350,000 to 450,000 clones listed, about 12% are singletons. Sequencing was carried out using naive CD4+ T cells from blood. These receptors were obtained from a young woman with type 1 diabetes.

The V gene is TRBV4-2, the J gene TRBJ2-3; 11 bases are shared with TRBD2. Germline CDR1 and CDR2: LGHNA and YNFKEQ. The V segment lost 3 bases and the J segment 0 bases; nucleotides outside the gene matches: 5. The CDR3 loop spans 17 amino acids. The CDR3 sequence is CASSQATSGGSTDTQYF. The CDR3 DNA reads TGTGCCAGCAGCCAGGCTACTAGCGGGGGAAGCACAGATACGCAGTATTTT.

The CDR3 here is CASSGQGNEKLFF. CDR3 nucleotide sequence: TGTGCCAGCAGTGGACAGGGTAATGAAAAACTGTTTTTT. V is TRBV2 and J is TRBJ1-4; 7 nucleotides align to TRBD1. Germline assignment: CDR1 SNHLY and CDR2 FYNNEI. This CDR3 region has 13 residues. V was pared by 4 bases and J by 4 bases, with 0 bases of the junction left unmatched.

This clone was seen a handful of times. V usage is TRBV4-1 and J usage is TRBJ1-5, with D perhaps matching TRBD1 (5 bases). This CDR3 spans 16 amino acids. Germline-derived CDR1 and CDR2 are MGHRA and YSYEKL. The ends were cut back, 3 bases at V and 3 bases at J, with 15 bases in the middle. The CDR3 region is CASSQQAGQNNQPQHF. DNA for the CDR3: TGCGCCAGCAGCCAGCAAGCAGGACAAAACAATCAGCCCCAGCATTTT.

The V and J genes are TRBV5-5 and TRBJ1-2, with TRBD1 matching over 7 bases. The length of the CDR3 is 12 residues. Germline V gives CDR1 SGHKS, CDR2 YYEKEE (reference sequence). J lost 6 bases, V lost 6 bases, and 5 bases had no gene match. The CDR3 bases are TGTGCCAGCACGGGACAGAGCCATGGCTACACCTTC. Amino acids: CASTGQSHGYTF.

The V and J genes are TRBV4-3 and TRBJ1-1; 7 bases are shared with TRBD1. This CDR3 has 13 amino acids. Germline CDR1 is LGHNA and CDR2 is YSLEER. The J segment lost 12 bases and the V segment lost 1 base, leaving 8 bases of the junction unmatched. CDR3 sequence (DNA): TGCGCCAGCAGCCAAGCACAGGGGAGTATGTCTTTCTTT. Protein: CASSQAQGSMSFF.

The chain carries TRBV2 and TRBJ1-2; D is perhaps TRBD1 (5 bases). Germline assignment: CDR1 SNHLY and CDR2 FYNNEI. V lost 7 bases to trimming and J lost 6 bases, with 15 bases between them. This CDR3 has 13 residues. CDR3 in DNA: TGTGCCAGCACCCAGGGTCCGATAGATGGCTACACCTTC. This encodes CASTQGPIDGYTF. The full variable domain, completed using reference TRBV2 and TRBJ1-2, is EPEVTQTPSHQVTQMGQEVILRCVPISNHLYFYWYRQILGQKVEFLVSFYNNEISEKSEIFDDQFSVERPDGSNFTLKIRSTKLEDSAMYFCASTQGPIDGYTFGSGTRLTVV.

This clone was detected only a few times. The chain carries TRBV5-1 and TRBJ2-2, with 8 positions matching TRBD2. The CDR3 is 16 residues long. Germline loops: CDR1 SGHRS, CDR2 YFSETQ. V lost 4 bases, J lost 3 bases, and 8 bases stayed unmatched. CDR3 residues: CASSPRSGGHTGELFF. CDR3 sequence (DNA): TGCGCCAGCAGCCCTCGCAGCGGGGGTCACACCGGGGAGCTGTTTTTT.

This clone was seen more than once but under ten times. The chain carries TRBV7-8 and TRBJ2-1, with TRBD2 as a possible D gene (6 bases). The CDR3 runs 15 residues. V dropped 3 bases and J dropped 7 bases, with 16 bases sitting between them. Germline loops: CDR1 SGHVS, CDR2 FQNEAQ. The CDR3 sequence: CASSLRDPGGNEQFF. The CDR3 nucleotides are TGTGCCAGCAGCTTGCGGGACCCCGGAGGGAATGAGCAGTTCTTC.

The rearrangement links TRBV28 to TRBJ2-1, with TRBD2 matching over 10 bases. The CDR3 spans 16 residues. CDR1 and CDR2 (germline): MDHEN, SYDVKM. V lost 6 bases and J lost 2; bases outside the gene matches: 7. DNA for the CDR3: TGTGCCAGCAGCAGTTTACTAGCGGGGACCTACAATGAGCAGTTCTTC. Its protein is CASSSLLAGTYNEQFF.